This passage covers 16 T cell receptor beta chains from one sample sequenced in a study of T cells after yellow fever vaccination (dated by TCRdb to the late 2010s). The method behind the library was 5' RACE. The reads were generated on an Illumina NovaSeq 6000. In TCRdb, the public reads were trimmed at Q25 with fastp and aligned with MiXCR, with productive beta chains retained. A single entry per CDR3 protein holds the most common genes and DNA from its merged rows. This sample is represented by approximately 120,000 distinct CDR3 sequences; 13% to 15% of them were singletons. The ten largest clones represent roughly 43% of the sample. Read against the paper, the sample's treatment or condition label means: live attenuated yellow fever vaccine strain. This material consisted of CD8+ T cells sorted from PBMCs, taken 5 days after the yellow fever booster vaccination. The receptors were gathered from a man aged 18 to 30 who received the YFV17D yellow fever vaccine.

The gene calls are TRBV4-1 and TRBJ2-2; D is perhaps TRBD2 (5 bases). V lost 3 bases, J lost 6 bases, and 8 bases lay in between. The germline gives CDR1 MGHRA, CDR2 YSYEKL. The CDR3 contains 13 residues. The CDR3 DNA is TGCGCCAGCAGCCAGTTCGGGGCCGGGGAGCTGTTTTTT. This sequence encodes CASSQFGAGELFF.

As for this clonotype: An end of the junction differs from the germline gene, which may be a read error. The rearrangement links TRBV12-3 or TRBV12-4 to TRBJ2-2; 9 positions match TRBD1. The CDR3 spans 16 residues. In DNA form, the CDR3 reads TGTGCCAGCAGTCCCCGGACAGGGGTTAACAACGGGGAGCTGTTTTTT. Protein product: CASSPRTGVNNGELFF.

The CDR3 DNA reads TGTGCCAGCAGCCCTACTAGCGGGGGGGCGAAGGAGCAGTTCTTC. It encodes CASSPTSGGAKEQFF. This chain connects TRBV6-2 or TRBV6-3 to TRBJ2-1, with 13 positions matching TRBD2. The CDR3 runs to 15 residues. The V gene end was trimmed by 6 bases and the J gene end by 10 bases; junction bases not matched to a gene: 9. Germline V gene sequence: CDR1 MNHEY, CDR2 SVGEGT.

The chain uses TRBV11-3 and TRBJ2-1; D remains unclear. This CDR3 has 15 residues. Trimming pared 5 bases from V and 4 bases from J, leaving 15 bases between. Germline assignment: CDR1 SGHNT and CDR2 YENEEA. CDR3 DNA sequence: TGTGCCAGCAGCCTCCGGGTAGCTGCATACAATGAGCAGTTCTTC. It yields the protein CASSLRVAAYNEQFF.

CDR3 sequence (DNA): TGTGCCAGCTTCGAGGGGGGCACAGATACGCAGTATTTT. Protein sequence: CASFEGGTDTQYF. The chain has TRBV6-5 and TRBJ2-3, with a weak D call TRBD1 (6 bases). This CDR3 contains 13 residues. The V and J ends lost 8 bases and 1 base respectively, with 10 bases between them. CDR1 is MNHEY, CDR2 SVGAGI, per germline.

V usage is TRBV6-5 and J usage is TRBJ1-2; possible D gene TRBD1, 6 bases. Germline V CDR1 and CDR2: MNHEY, SVGAGI. The CDR3 is 14 amino acids. Trimming left V 8 bases short and J 2 bases short, with 15 bases between. CDR3 protein: CASYYPGENYGYTF. CDR3 bases: TGTGCCAGCTATTACCCAGGGGAAAACTATGGCTACACCTTC.

In this sample, this clonotype turned up many times. J is TRBJ2-3 and V is TRBV19; tentatively, D is TRBD2 (5 bases). Trimming took off 7 bases at V and 6 bases at J, with 17 bases between the two ends. The CDR3 runs to 14 residues. The germline V gene has CDR1 LNHDA and CDR2 SQIVND (reference sequence). CDR3 DNA: TGTGCCAGTAAAGTCCGCGGGTCTCGGGATACGCAGTATTTT. It specifies CASKVRGSRDTQYF.

The J gene is TRBJ1-5, the V gene TRBV6-1; 8 nucleotides align to TRBD1. V shed 2 bases and J 7 bases; nucleotides not matched to a gene: 13. The germline gives CDR1 MNHNS, CDR2 SASEGT. This CDR3 is 17 amino acids long. CDR3 in amino acids: CASSEFPEDRAEQPQHF. The DNA for the CDR3 is TGTGCCAGCAGTGAATTTCCAGAGGACAGGGCGGAGCAGCCCCAGCATTTT.

This clonotype was counted a few times. The chain carries TRBV29-1 and TRBJ1-4; 7 positions match TRBD1. V trimming: 7 bases; J trimming: 6 bases; junction bases outside the gene matches: 8. This CDR3 comprises 13 residues. In germline, CDR1 is SQVTM, CDR2 ANQGSEA. CDR3 in DNA: TGCAGCGCTTCGACAGGGAGGGATGAAAAACTGTTTTTT. Translation: CSASTGRDEKLFF. The full variable domain, its missing parts supplied by reference TRBV29-1 and TRBJ1-4, is SAVISQKPSRDICQRGTSLTIQCQVDSQVTMMFWYRQQPGQSLTLIATANQGSEATYESGFVIDKFPISRPNLTFSTLTVSNMSPEDSSIYLCSASTGRDEKLFFGSGTQLSVL.

This chain connects TRBV7-2 to TRBJ1-1; TRBD1 might be the D (5 bases). The V and J ends lost 5 bases and 2 bases respectively, with 12 bases between them. From germline, CDR1 is SGHTA and CDR2 FQGNSA. This CDR3 is built from 14 residues. The CDR3 DNA is TGTGCCAGCAGCGCCCCAGGGTACAACACTGAAGCTTTCTTT. Encoded protein: CASSAPGYNTEAFF.

The chain joins TRBV12-3 or TRBV12-4 to TRBJ2-1; 8 bases are shared with TRBD1. J was trimmed by 5 bases and V by 8 bases; bases with no gene match: 20. The CDR3 covers 18 residues. The CDR3 is CASLPRDRQMLSHNEQFF. The CDR3 region has the DNA TGTGCCAGCCTCCCTAGGGACAGGCAGATGCTTAGTCACAATGAGCAGTTCTTC.

A few counts support this clonotype. The rearrangement joins TRBV12-3 or TRBV12-4 to TRBJ2-5; no firm D call. CDR3 size: 14 residues. Trimming removed 3 bases from V and 2 bases from J, with 10 bases in between. CDR3 nucleotides: TGTGCCAGCAGTTTCGATTCTGGTCAAGAGACCCAGTACTTC. Translating gives CASSFDSGQETQYF.

V gene TRBV4-3 combines with J gene TRBJ2-7; unclear D gene. Germline V gene lookup returns CDR1 LGHNA and CDR2 YSLEER. Trimming removed 0 bases from V and 5 bases from J, with 8 bases in between. CDR3 size: 13 residues. The CDR3 sequence is CASSQDRGDEQYV. The CDR3 DNA sequence: TGCGCCAGCAGCCAAGACCGAGGCGACGAGCAGTACGTC.

This chain connects TRBV5-4 to TRBJ2-5; 9 positions match TRBD2. The length of the CDR3 is 14 residues. CDR1 SGHNT and CDR2 YYREEE come from the germline V gene (reference sequence). V gave up 2 bases and J gave up 3 bases; unmatched junction bases: 2. This chain's CDR3 is CASSFGGGEETQYF. CDR3 sequence (DNA): TGTGCCAGCAGCTTTGGCGGGGGGGAAGAGACCCAGTACTTC. The whole variable domain, filled in from reference TRBV5-4 and TRBJ2-5, reads ETGVTQSPTHLIKTRGQQVTLRCSSQSGHNTVSWYQQALGQGPQFIFQYYREEENGRGNFPPRFSGLQFPNYSSELNVNALELDDSALYLCASSFGGGEETQYFGPGTRLLVL.

This rearrangement joins TRBV4-1 to TRBJ2-4; D is undetermined. This CDR3 region has 16 residues. V shed 0 bases and J shed 0 bases, with 9 bases lying between them. Per germline, CDR1 MGHRA and CDR2 YSYEKL. The CDR3 nucleotides read TGCGCCAGCAGCCAAGAGGACGGCCTAGCCAAAAACATTCAGTACTTC. It translates to CASSQEDGLAKNIQYF.

The chain links TRBV20-1 to TRBJ2-1; 10 bases align to TRBD2. Germline CDR1 reads DFQATT; CDR2 reads SNEGSKA (reference sequence). The CDR3 runs 14 residues. With V trimmed by 6 bases and J by 6 bases, 8 bases remained unmatched. CDR3 DNA sequence: TGCAGTGCAATAGCGGGGGGCATTAGCAATGAGCAGTTCTTC. Translation: CSAIAGGISNEQFF.